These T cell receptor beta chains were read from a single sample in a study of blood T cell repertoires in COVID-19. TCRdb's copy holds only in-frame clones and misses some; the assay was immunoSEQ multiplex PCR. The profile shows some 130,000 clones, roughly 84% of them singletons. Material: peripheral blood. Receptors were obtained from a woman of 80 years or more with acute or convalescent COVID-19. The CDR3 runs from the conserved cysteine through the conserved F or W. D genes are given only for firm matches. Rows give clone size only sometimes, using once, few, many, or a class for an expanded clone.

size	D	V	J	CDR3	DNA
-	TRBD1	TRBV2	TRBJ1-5	CASSPRTGFSNQPQHF	TGTGCCAGCAGTCCCCGGACAGGGTTCAGCAATCAGCCCCAGCATTTT
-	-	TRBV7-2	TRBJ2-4	CASSFRDNQNIQYF	TGTGCCAGCAGCTTCCGGGACAATCAAAACATTCAGTACTTC
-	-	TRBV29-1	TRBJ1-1	CSVGGRYTEAFF	TGCAGCGTTGGTGGGAGATACACTGAAGCTTTCTTT
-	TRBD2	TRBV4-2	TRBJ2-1	CASSHPTSGGAFNEQFF	TGTGCCAGCAGCCACCCGACTAGCGGGGGGGCCTTCAATGAGCAGTTCTTC
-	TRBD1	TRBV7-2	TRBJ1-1	CASSLGQGRTEAFF	TGTGCCAGCAGCTTGGGACAGGGGAGGACTGAAGCTTTCTTT
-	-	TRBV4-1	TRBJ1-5	CASSQPRDMGNQPQHF	TGCGCCAGCAGCCAACCCAGGGACATGGGGAATCAGCCCCAGCATTTT
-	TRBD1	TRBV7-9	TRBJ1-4	CASSWTGASEKLFF	TGTGCCAGCAGCTGGACAGGGGCGTCTGAAAAACTGTTTTTT
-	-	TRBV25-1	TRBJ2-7	CATSTGALGYEQYF	TGTGCCACCAGCACAGGTGCCCTCGGCTACGAGCAGTACTTC
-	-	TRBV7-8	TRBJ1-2	CASSPGGGRNYGYTF	TGTGCCAGCAGCCCCGGGGGGGGGCGAAACTATGGCTACACCTTC
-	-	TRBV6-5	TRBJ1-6	CASSYSAGINNSPLHF	TGTGCCAGCAGTTATTCGGCAGGGATTAATAATTCACCCCTCCACTTT
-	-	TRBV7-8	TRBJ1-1	CASSLGNGLVPMNTEAFF	TGTGCCAGCAGCTTAGGTAACGGTTTGGTACCCATGAACACTGAAGCTTTCTTT
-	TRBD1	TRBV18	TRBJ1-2	CASSLGQGDYGYTF	TGTGCCAGCTCGCTGGGACAGGGCGACTATGGCTACACCTTC
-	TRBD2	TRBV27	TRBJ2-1	CASSPGGRANPGVYNEQFF	TGTGCCAGCAGCCCGGGCGGGAGGGCCAACCCTGGGGTTTACAATGAGCAGTTCTTC
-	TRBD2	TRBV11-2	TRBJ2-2	CASSSPGLAGPGELFF	TGTGCCAGCAGCTCCCCGGGACTAGCGGGACCCGGGGAGCTGTTTTTT
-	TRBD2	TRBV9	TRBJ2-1	CASSVGREGPYNEQFF	TGTGCCAGCAGCGTAGGTAGGGAGGGCCCGTACAATGAGCAGTTCTTC
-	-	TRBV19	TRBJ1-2	CASSIAYRVNYGYTF	TGTGCCAGTAGTATCGCCTACAGGGTTAACTATGGCTACACCTTC
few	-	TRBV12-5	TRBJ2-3	CASGFWEGGDETDTQYF	TGTGCTAGTGGTTTTTGGGAAGGGGGGGACGAGACAGATACGCAGTATTTT